These T cell receptor beta chains were read from a single sample in a study of blood T cell repertoires in COVID-19. Method: immunoSEQ multiplex PCR; TCRdb's copy keeps in-frame clones and lacks some. Of some 200,000 clones in the sample, around 84% are singletons; the top ten hold 2.7%. Sample: peripheral blood. The source of these receptors is a man between 40 and 49 years old with active or convalescent COVID-19. The CDR3 runs from the conserved cysteine through the conserved F or W. D genes are given only for firm matches. Clone size, where shown, is once, few, many, or a class for clones that have expanded.

v_call: TRBV4-2
j_call: TRBJ1-4
d_call: TRBD1
clone_size: few
cdr3_aa: CASSQDLQGGDEKLFF
cdr3_nt: TGTGCCAGCAGCCAAGATTTACAGGGGGGGGATGAAAAACTGTTTTTT

v_call: TRBV11-2
j_call: TRBJ1-2
d_call: -
clone_size: -
cdr3_aa: CASSRDRSFYGYTF
cdr3_nt: TGTGCCAGCAGCCGAGACAGGTCCTTCTATGGCTACACCTTC

v_call: TRBV3-1/TRBV3-2
j_call: TRBJ2-1
d_call: TRBD2
clone_size: -
cdr3_aa: CASSQDGGAYNEQFF
cdr3_nt: TGTGCCAGCAGCCAAGACGGGGGGGCCTACAATGAGCAGTTCTTC

v_call: TRBV18
j_call: TRBJ2-5
d_call: -
clone_size: -
cdr3_aa: CASSPTMEGRETQYF
cdr3_nt: TGTGCCAGCTCACCTACAATGGAGGGCAGGGAGACCCAGTACTTC

v_call: TRBV5-1
j_call: TRBJ2-7
d_call: -
clone_size: -
cdr3_aa: CASSLSRGRSYEQYF
cdr3_nt: TGCGCCAGCAGCTTAAGTCGGGGGAGGTCCTACGAGCAGTACTTC

v_call: TRBV5-4
j_call: TRBJ1-1
d_call: -
clone_size: -
cdr3_aa: CASSFGGMNTEAFF
cdr3_nt: TGTGCCAGCAGCTTTGGGGGGATGAACACTGAAGCTTTCTTT

v_call: TRBV5-5
j_call: TRBJ1-1
d_call: -
clone_size: few
cdr3_aa: CASSLSGGKTEAFF
cdr3_nt: TGTGCCAGCAGCTTGTCGGGGGGGAAGACTGAAGCTTTCTTT

v_call: TRBV12-5
j_call: TRBJ2-1
d_call: TRBD1
clone_size: -
cdr3_aa: CASGLSGQVSPLQFF
cdr3_nt: TGTGCTAGTGGGCTGTCGGGACAGGTGTCCCCTTTGCAGTTCTTC

v_call: TRBV28
j_call: TRBJ1-6
d_call: TRBD1
clone_size: -
cdr3_aa: CASSMTGENSPLHF
cdr3_nt: TGTGCCAGCAGCATGACAGGGGAGAATTCACCCCTCCACTTT

v_call: TRBV4-3
j_call: TRBJ2-7
d_call: -
clone_size: few
cdr3_aa: CASSQADGVGEQYF
cdr3_nt: TGCGCCAGCAGCCAAGCCGATGGAGTTGGGGAGCAGTACTTC

v_call: TRBV7-3
j_call: TRBJ2-7
d_call: -
clone_size: -
cdr3_aa: CASSLSGGEQYF
cdr3_nt: TGTGCCAGCAGCTTATCTGGAGGAGAGCAGTACTTC

v_call: TRBV6-5
j_call: TRBJ1-4
d_call: -
clone_size: -
cdr3_aa: CASSPRGIREKLFF
cdr3_nt: TGTGCCAGCAGTCCTCGAGGGATAAGAGAAAAACTGTTTTTT

v_call: TRBV12-3/TRBV12-4
j_call: TRBJ2-5
d_call: TRBD2
clone_size: -
cdr3_aa: CASSRGRETQYF
cdr3_nt: TGTGCCAGCAGTCGCGGGAGAGAGACCCAGTACTTC

v_call: TRBV18
j_call: TRBJ1-1
d_call: -
clone_size: -
cdr3_aa: CASSPPNRATGTEAFF
cdr3_nt: TGTGCCAGCTCACCCCCTAACAGGGCGACGGGTACTGAAGCTTTCTTT

v_call: TRBV13
j_call: TRBJ2-7
d_call: -
clone_size: -
cdr3_aa: CASSPRGAGSYEQYF
cdr3_nt: TGTGCCAGCAGCCCCCGGGGGGCAGGGAGCTACGAGCAGTACTTC

v_call: TRBV9
j_call: TRBJ2-7
d_call: TRBD1
clone_size: -
cdr3_aa: CASSASTGRSEQYF
cdr3_nt: TGTGCCAGCAGCGCGTCGACAGGGCGGTCCGAGCAGTACTTC

v_call: TRBV5-1
j_call: TRBJ2-1
d_call: TRBD2
clone_size: once
cdr3_aa: CASRPGTSGDEQFF
cdr3_nt: TGCGCCAGCAGACCCGGGACTAGCGGGGATGAGCAGTTCTTC

v_call: TRBV30
j_call: TRBJ1-1
d_call: -
clone_size: -
cdr3_aa: CAWRGPTGNTEAFF
cdr3_nt: TGTGCCTGGAGGGGGCCCACTGGGAACACTGAAGCTTTCTTT

v_call: TRBV15
j_call: TRBJ1-5
d_call: -
clone_size: few
cdr3_aa: CATSRGLQADGNQPQHF
cdr3_nt: TGTGCCACCAGCAGAGGGTTACAGGCAGATGGCAATCAGCCCCAGCATTTT

v_call: TRBV7-6
j_call: TRBJ2-1
d_call: -
clone_size: -
cdr3_aa: CASSPRSTGGGSYNEQFF
cdr3_nt: TGTGCCAGCAGCCCGCGATCGACTGGGGGCGGCTCCTACAATGAGCAGTTCTTC

v_call: TRBV10-3
j_call: TRBJ2-7
d_call: TRBD1
clone_size: -
cdr3_aa: CAIKGTDEQYF
cdr3_nt: TGTGCCATCAAAGGGACAGACGAGCAGTACTTC

v_call: TRBV4-2
j_call: TRBJ1-1
d_call: -
clone_size: -
cdr3_aa: CASSPGGMNTEAFF
cdr3_nt: TGTGCCAGCAGCCCGGGAGGCATGAACACTGAAGCTTTCTTT

v_call: TRBV5-4
j_call: TRBJ2-2
d_call: -
clone_size: -
cdr3_aa: CASSLDPGANTGELFF
cdr3_nt: TGTGCCAGCAGCTTGGACCCGGGGGCGAACACCGGGGAGCTGTTTTTT

v_call: TRBV29-1
j_call: TRBJ2-1
d_call: -
clone_size: -
cdr3_aa: CSVAGTPNYNEQFF
cdr3_nt: TGCAGCGTCGCCGGGACACCCAACTACAATGAGCAGTTCTTC

v_call: TRBV6-6
j_call: TRBJ1-2
d_call: -
clone_size: -
cdr3_aa: CASSYSAGIYGYTF
cdr3_nt: TGTGCCAGCAGTTACTCGGCAGGGATCTATGGCTACACCTTC

v_call: TRBV3-1/TRBV3-2
j_call: TRBJ1-4
d_call: TRBD1
clone_size: few
cdr3_aa: CASSQARTGPNEKLFF
cdr3_nt: TGTGCCAGCAGCCAAGCCCGGACAGGGCCGAATGAAAAACTGTTTTTT

v_call: TRBV7-3
j_call: TRBJ2-3
d_call: -
clone_size: -
cdr3_aa: CASSFTGGDGDTQYF
cdr3_nt: TGTGCCAGCAGCTTCACCGGGGGTGACGGGGATACGCAGTATTTT

v_call: TRBV3-1/TRBV3-2
j_call: TRBJ2-7
d_call: -
clone_size: -
cdr3_aa: CASSQDHTSYEQYF
cdr3_nt: TGTGCCAGCAGCCAAGATCACACCTCCTACGAGCAGTACTTC

v_call: TRBV2
j_call: TRBJ1-1
d_call: TRBD1
clone_size: -
cdr3_aa: CASSRDRVTEAFF
cdr3_nt: TGTGCCAGCAGTAGGGACAGGGTCACTGAAGCTTTCTTT

v_call: TRBV14
j_call: TRBJ2-7
d_call: TRBD1
clone_size: -
cdr3_aa: CASSRDRVTDEQYF
cdr3_nt: TGTGCCAGCAGCAGGGACAGGGTTACCGACGAGCAGTACTTC

v_call: TRBV11-2
j_call: TRBJ2-3
d_call: -
clone_size: -
cdr3_aa: CASSLGELPSTDTQYF
cdr3_nt: TGTGCCAGCAGCTTAGGTGAACTCCCTAGCACAGATACGCAGTATTTT